This T cell receptor (beta chain) was recorded in a study of blood T cell repertoires in COVID-19. Study as a whole: The United States, Italy and Spain supplied acute and convalescent COVID-19 samples. The analysed material was cDNA or gDNA that came from T cells, B-cell-depleted T cells, or PBMCs.

Original data processing: The assay estimated nucleated cells by amplifying reference gene primers. Repertoires were generated with immunoSEQ multiplex PCR, while TCRdb's copy carries only in-frame clones and drops some. The D gene and trimming were derived from the DNA, and the V and J assignments and clone size from that table. The sample holds 380,000 or so clones, roughly 90% seen once. The germline gives CDR1 SGHVS, CDR2 FNYEAQ. V was pared by 4 bases and J by 7 bases, with 20 bases between. The CDR3 extends over 15 amino acids. The sequencing input was PBMCs or T cells enriched from blood (not recorded which). The V call is TRBV7-6, the J call TRBJ2-7; TRBD2 is a possible D gene (7 bases). The receptor was isolated from a young woman with acute COVID-19. The chain's CDR3 is CASSSHAGASREQYF. The DNA of the CDR3 is TGTGCCAGCAGCTCGCACGCGGGGGCTTCAAGGGAGCAGTACTTC.